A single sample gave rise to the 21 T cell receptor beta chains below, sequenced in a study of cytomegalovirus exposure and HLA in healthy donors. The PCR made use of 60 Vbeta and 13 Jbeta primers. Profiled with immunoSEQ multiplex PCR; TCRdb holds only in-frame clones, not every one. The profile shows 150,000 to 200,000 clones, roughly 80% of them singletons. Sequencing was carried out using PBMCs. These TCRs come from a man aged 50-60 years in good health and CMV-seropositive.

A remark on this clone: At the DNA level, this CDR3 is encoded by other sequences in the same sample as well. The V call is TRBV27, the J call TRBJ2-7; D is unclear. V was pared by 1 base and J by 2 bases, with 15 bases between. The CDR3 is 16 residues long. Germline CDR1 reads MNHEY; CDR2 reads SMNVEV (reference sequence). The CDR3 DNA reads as TGTGCCAGCAGTTTATTCGAAGAGGAGACGGCCTACGAGCAGTACTTC. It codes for CASSLFEEETAYEQYF.

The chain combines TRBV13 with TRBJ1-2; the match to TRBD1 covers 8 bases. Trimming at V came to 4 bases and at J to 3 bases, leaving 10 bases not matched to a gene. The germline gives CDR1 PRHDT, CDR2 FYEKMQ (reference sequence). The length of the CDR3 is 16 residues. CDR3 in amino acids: CASSSFRDRLYYGYTF. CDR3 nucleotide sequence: TGTGCCAGCAGCTCATTCCGGGACAGGCTATACTATGGCTACACCTTC.

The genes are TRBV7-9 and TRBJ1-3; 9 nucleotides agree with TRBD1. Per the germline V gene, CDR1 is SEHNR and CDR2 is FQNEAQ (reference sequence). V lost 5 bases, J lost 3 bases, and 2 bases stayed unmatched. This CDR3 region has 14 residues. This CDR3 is CASSLGQGGNTIYF. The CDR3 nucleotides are TGTGCCAGCAGCCTGGGACAGGGTGGAAACACCATATATTTT.

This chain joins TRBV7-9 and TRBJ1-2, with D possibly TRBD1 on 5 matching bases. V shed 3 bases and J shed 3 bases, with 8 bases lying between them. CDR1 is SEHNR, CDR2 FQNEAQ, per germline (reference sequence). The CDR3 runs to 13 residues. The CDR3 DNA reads TGTGCCAGCAGCTTGGCGGGGGACTATGGCTACACCTTC. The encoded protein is CASSLAGDYGYTF.

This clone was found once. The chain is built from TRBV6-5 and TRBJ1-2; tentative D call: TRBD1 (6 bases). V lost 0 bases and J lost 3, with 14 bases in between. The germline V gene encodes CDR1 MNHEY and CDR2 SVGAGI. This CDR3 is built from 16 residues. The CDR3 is CASSYSRTGTYYGYTF. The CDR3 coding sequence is TGTGCCAGCAGTTACTCGAGAACAGGGACGTACTATGGCTACACCTTC.

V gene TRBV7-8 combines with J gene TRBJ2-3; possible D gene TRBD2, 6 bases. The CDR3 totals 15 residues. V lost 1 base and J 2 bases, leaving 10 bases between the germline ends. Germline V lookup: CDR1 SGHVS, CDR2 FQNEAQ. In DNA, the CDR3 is TGTGCCAGCAGCTTAGGGGGACTTTCCACAGATACGCAGTATTTT. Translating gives CASSLGGLSTDTQYF.

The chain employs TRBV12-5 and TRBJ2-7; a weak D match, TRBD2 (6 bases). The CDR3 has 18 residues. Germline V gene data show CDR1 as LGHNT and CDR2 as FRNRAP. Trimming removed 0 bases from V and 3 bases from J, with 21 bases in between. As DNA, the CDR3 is TGTGCTAGTGGTTTGGTACACGGGGGTAAGACCCTGATCTACGAGCAGTACTTC. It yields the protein CASGLVHGGKTLIYEQYF. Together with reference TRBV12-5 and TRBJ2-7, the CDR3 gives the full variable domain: DARVTQTPRHKVTEMGQEVTMRCQPILGHNTVFWYRQTMMQGLELLAYFRNRAPLDDSGMPKDRFSAEMPDATLATLKIQPSEPRDSAVYFCASGLVHGGKTLIYEQYFGPGTRLTVT.

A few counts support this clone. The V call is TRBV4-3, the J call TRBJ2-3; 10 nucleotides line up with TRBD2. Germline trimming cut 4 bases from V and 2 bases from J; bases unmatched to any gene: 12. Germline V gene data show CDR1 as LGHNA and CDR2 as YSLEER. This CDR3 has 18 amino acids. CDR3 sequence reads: CASSPELAGSPTTDTQYF. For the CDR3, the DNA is TGCGCCAGCAGCCCTGAACTAGCGGGATCCCCCACCACAGATACGCAGTATTTT.

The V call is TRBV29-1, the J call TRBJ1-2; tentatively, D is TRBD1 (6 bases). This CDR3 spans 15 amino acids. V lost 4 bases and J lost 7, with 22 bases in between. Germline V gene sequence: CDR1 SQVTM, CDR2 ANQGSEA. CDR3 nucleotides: TGCAGCGTTGTGCTTGTGGGGGGGCAGGGAAGTGGCTACACCTTC. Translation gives CSVVLVGGQGSGYTF. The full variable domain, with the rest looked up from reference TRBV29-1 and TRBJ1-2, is SAVISQKPSRDICQRGTSLTIQCQVDSQVTMMFWYRQQPGQSLTLIATANQGSEATYESGFVIDKFPISRPNLTFSTLTVSNMSPEDSSIYLCSVVLVGGQGSGYTFGSGTRLTVV.

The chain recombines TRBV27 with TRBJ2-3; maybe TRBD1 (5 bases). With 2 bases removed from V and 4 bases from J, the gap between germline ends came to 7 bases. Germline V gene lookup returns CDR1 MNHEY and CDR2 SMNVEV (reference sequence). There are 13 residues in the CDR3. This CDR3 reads CASSLGAADTQYF. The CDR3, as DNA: TGTGCCAGCAGTTTAGGGGCAGCAGATACGCAGTATTTT.

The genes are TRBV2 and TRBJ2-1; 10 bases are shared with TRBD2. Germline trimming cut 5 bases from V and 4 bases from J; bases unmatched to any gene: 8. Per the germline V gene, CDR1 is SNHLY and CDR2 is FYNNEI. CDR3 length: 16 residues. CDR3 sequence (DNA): TGTGCCAGCAGTCCTAGGACTAGCGGAGTTTACAATGAGCAGTTCTTC. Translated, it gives CASSPRTSGVYNEQFF.

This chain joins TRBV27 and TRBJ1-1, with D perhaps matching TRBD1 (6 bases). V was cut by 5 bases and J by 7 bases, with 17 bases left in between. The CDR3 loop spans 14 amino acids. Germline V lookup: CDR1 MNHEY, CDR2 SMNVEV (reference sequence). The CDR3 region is CASSPTGHRVEAFF. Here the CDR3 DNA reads TGTGCCAGCAGTCCGACGGGACACCGCGTTGAAGCTTTCTTT.

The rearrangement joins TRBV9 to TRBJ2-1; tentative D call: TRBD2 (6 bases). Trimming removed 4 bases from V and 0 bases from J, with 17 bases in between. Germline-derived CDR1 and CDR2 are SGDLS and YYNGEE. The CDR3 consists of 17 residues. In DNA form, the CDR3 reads TGTGCCAGCAGCCCCCGGGGTTCAGCGGGCTCCTACAATGAGCAGTTCTTC. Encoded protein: CASSPRGSAGSYNEQFF.

In nucleotides, the CDR3 is TGCGCCAGCAGCCAATCCCGAGGGGAGGGAAGCTATGGCTACACCTTC. Its protein is CASSQSRGEGSYGYTF. The chain links TRBV4-3 to TRBJ1-2, with D maybe TRBD1 (5 bases). V was trimmed by 2 bases and J by 4 bases, leaving 17 bases between them. The length of the CDR3 is 16 residues. Looked up from germline, CDR1 is LGHNA and CDR2 is YSLEER.

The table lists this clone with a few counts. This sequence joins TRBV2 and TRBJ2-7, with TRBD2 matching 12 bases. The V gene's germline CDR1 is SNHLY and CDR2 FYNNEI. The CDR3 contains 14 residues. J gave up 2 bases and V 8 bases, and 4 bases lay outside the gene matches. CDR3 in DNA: TGTGCCAGCGGGGGGACTAGCGGGCCCTACGAGCAGTACTTC. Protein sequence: CASGGTSGPYEQYF.

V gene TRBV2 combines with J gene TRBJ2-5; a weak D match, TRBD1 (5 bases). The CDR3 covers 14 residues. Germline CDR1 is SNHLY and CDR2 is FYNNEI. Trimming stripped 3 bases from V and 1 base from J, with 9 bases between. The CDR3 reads CASSDPRAQETQYF. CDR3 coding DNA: TGTGCCAGCAGTGACCCCAGGGCCCAAGAGACCCAGTACTTC.

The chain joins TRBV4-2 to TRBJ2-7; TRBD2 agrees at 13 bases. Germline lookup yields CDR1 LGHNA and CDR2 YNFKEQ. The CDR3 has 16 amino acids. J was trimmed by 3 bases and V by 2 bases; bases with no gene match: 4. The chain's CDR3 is CASSQPRTSGSYEQYF. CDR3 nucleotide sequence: TGTGCCAGCAGCCAACCAAGGACTAGCGGGAGCTACGAGCAGTACTTC.

The CDR3 nucleotides read TGTGCCAGCAGCGTCTCGACAGGGCGACGAGAAAAACTGTTTTTT. It encodes CASSVSTGRREKLFF. The J gene is TRBJ1-4, the V gene TRBV9, with 7 bases fitting TRBD1. The CDR3 totals 15 residues. V lost 2 bases and J lost 8; bases outside the gene matches: 9. CDR1 SGDLS and CDR2 YYNGEE come from the germline V gene.

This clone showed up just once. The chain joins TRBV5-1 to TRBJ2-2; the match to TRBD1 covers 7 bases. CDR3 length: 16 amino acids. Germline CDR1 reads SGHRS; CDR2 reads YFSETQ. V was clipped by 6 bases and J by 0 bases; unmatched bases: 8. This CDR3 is CASNRAGTANTGELFF. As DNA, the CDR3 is TGCGCCAGCAACAGAGCCGGGACAGCGAACACCGGGGAGCTGTTTTTT. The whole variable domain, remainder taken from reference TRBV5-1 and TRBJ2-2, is KAGVTQTPRYLIKTRGQQVTLSCSPISGHRSVSWYQQTPGQGLQFLFEYFSETQRNKGNFPGRFSGRQFSNSRSEMNVSTLELGDSALYLCASNRAGTANTGELFFGEGSRLTVL.

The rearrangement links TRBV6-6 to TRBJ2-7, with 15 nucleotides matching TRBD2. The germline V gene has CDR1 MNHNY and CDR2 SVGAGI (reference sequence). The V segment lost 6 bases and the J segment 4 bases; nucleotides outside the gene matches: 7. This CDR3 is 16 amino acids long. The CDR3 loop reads CASSPGLAGGRYEQYF. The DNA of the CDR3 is TGTGCCAGCAGCCCGGGACTAGCGGGAGGAAGATACGAGCAGTACTTC.

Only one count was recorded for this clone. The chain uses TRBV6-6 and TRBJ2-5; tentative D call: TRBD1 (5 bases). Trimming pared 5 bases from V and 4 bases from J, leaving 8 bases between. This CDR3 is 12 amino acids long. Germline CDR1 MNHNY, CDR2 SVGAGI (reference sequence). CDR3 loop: CASSPDRETQYF. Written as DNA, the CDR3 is TGTGCCAGCAGTCCCGACAGAGAGACCCAGTACTTC.